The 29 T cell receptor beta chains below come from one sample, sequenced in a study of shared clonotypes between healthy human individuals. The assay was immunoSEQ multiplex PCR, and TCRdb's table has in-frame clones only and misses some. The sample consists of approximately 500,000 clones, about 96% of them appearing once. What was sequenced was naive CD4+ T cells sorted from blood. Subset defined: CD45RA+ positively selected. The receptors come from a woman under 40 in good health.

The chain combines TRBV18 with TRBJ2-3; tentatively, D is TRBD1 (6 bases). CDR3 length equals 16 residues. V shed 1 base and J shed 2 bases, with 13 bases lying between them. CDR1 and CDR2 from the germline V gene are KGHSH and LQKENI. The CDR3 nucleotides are TGTGCCAGCTCACCACAACCCAGGGGCAACACAGATACGCAGTATTTT. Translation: CASSPQPRGNTDTQYF.

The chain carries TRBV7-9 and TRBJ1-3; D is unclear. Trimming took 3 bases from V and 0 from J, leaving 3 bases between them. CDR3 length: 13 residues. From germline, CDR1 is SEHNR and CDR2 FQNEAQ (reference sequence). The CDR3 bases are TGTGCCAGCAGCTTCGCCTCTGGAAACACCATATATTTT. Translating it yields CASSFASGNTIYF.

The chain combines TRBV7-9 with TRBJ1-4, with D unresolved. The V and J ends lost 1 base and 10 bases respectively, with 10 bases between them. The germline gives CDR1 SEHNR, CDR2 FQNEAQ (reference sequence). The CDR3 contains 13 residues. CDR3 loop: CASSLGSSGKLFF. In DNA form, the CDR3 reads TGTGCCAGCAGCTTAGGCTCTTCGGGAAAACTGTTTTTT.

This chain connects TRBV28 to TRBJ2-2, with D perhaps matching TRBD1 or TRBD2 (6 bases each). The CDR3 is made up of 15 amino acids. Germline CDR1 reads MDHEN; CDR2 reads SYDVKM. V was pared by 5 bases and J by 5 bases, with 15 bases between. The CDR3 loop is CASSTPRGLTGELFF. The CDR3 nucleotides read TGTGCCAGCAGTACACCACGGGGGCTAACCGGGGAGCTGTTTTTT.

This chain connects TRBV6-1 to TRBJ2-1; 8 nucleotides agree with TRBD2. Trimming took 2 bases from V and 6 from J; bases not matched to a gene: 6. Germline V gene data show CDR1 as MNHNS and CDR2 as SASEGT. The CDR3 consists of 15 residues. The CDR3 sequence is CASSERAGGINEQFF. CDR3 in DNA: TGTGCCAGCAGTGAACGGGCGGGAGGTATCAATGAGCAGTTCTTC.

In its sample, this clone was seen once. CDR3 in amino acids: CASSLSVRHEQYF. CDR3 sequence (DNA): TGTGCCAGCAGTTTATCGGTCCGTCACGAGCAGTACTTC. This rearrangement joins TRBV28 to TRBJ2-7; D unresolved. From germline, CDR1 is MDHEN and CDR2 SYDVKM. V lost 1 base and J lost 5, with 9 bases in between. The CDR3 runs to 13 residues. Full variable domain (rest looked up from reference TRBV28 and TRBJ2-7): DVKVTQSSRYLVKRTGEKVFLECVQDMDHENMFWYRQDPGLGLRLIYFSYDVKMKEKGDIPEGYSVSREKKERFSLILESASTNQTSMYLCASSLSVRHEQYFGPGTRLTVT.

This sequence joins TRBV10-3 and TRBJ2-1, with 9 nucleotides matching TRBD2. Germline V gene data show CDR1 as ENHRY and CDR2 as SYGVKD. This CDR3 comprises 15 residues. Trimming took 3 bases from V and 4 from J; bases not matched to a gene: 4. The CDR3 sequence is CAISDILAGYNEQFF. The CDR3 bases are TGTGCCATCAGTGACATCCTAGCGGGGTACAATGAGCAGTTCTTC.

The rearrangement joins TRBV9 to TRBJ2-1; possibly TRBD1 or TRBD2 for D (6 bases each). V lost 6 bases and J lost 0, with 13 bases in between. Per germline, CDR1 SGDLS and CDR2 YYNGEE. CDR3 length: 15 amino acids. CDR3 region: CASTLGGSSYNEQFF. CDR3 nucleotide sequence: TGTGCCAGCACTTTAGGGGGGAGCTCCTACAATGAGCAGTTCTTC.

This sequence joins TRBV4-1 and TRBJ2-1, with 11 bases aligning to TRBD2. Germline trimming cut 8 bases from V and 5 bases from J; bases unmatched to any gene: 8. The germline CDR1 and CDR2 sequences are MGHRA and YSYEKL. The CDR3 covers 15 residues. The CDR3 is CASRGLAGYNNEQFF. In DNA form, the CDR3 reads TGCGCCAGCCGAGGACTAGCGGGCTATAACAATGAGCAGTTCTTC.

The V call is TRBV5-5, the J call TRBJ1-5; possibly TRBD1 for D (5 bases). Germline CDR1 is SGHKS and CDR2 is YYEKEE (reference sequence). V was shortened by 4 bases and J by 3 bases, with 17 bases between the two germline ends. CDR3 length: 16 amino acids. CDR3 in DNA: TGTGCCAGCAGCCCGAAATTTGACAGATCCAATCAGCCCCAGCATTTT. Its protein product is CASSPKFDRSNQPQHF. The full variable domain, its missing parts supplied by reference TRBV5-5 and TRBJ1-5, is DAGVTQSPTHLIKTRGQQVTLRCSPISGHKSVSWYQQVLGQGPQFIFQYYEKEERGRGNFPDRFSARQFPNYSSELNVNALLLGDSALYLCASSPKFDRSNQPQHFGDGTRLSIL.

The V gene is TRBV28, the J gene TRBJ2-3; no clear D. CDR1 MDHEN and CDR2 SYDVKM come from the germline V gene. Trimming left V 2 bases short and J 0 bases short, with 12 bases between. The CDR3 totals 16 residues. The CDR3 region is CASSLRSPSSTDTQYF. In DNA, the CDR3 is TGTGCCAGCAGTTTAAGATCTCCATCTAGCACAGATACGCAGTATTTT.

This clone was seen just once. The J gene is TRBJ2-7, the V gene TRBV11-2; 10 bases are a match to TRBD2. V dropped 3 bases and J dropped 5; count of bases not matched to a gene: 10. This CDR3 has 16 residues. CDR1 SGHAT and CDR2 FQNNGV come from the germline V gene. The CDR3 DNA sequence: TGTGCCAGCAGCTTCTGGCTAGCGGGAGCGGGGAACGAGCAGTACTTC. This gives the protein CASSFWLAGAGNEQYF.

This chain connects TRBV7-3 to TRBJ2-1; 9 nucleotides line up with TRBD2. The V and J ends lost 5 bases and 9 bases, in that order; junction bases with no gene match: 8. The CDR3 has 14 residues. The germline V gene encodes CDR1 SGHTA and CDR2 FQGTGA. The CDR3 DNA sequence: TGTGCCAGCAGCCGATCCGGGACTAGCCCTGAGCAGTTCTTC. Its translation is CASSRSGTSPEQFF.

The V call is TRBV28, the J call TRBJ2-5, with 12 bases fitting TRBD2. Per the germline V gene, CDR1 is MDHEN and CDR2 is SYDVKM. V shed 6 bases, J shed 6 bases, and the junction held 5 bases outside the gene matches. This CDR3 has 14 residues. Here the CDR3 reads CASREGLAGKTQYF. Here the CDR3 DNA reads TGTGCCAGCAGGGAAGGACTAGCGGGAAAGACCCAGTACTTC.

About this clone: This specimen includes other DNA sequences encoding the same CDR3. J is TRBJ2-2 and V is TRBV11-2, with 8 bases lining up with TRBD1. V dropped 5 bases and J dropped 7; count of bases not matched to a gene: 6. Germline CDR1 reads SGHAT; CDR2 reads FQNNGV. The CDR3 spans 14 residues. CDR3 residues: CASSLTGAGGELFF. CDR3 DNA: TGTGCCAGCAGCCTGACAGGGGCGGGCGGGGAGCTGTTTTTT.

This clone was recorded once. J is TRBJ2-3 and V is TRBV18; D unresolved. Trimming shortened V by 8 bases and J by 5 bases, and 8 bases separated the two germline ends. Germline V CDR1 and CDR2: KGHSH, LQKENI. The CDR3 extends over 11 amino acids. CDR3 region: CASHRGDTQYF. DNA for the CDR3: TGTGCCAGCCATCGAGGAGATACGCAGTATTTT. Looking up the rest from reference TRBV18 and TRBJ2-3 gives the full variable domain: NAGVMQNPRHLVRRRGQEARLRCSPMKGHSHVYWYRQLPEEGLKFMVYLQKENIIDESGMPKERFSAEFPKEGPSILRIQQVVRGDSAAYFCASHRGDTQYFGPGTRLTVL.

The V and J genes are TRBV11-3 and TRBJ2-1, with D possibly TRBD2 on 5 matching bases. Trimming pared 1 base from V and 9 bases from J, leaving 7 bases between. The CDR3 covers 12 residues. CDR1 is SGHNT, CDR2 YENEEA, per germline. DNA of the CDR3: TGTGCCAGCAGCTTAGCAGAGGGTGAGCAGTTCTTC. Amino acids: CASSLAEGEQFF. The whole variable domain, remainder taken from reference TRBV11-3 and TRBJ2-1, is EAGVVQSPRYKIIEKKQPVAFWCNPISGHNTLYWYLQNLGQGPELLIRYENEEAVDDSQLPKDRFSAERLKGVDSTLKIQPAELGDSAVYLCASSLAEGEQFFGPGTRLTVL.

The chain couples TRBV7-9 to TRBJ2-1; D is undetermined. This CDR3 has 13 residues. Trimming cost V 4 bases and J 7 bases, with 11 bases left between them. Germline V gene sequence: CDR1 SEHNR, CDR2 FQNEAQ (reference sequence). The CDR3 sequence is CASSSDKSNEQFF. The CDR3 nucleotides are TGTGCCAGCAGCTCAGATAAGTCGAATGAGCAGTTCTTC.

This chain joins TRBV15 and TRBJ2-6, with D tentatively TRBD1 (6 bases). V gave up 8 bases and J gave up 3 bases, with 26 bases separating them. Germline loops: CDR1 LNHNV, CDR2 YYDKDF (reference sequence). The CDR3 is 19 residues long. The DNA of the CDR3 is TGTGCCACCCAAGGAGCCCAAGGGCAGGGGATTGGTGGGGCCAACGTCCTGACTTTC. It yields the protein CATQGAQGQGIGGANVLTF.

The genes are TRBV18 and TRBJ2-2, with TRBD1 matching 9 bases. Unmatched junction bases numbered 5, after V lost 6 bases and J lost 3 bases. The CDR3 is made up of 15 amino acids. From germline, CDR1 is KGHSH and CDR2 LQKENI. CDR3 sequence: CASSTDRGHTGELFF. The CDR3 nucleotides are TGTGCCAGCTCGACGGACAGGGGACACACCGGGGAGCTGTTTTTT.

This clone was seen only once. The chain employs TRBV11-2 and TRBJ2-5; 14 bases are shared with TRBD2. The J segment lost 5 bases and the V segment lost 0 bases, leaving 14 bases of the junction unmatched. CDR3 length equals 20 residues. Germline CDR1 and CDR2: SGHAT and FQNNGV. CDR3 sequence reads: CASSLEILWGLAGVVETQYF. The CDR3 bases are TGTGCCAGCAGCTTAGAAATATTGTGGGGACTAGCGGGAGTGGTTGAGACCCAGTACTTC.

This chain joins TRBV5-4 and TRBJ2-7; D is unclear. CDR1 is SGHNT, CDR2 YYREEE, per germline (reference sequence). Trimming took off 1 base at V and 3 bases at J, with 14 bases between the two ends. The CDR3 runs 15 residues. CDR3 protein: CASSLSFEENYEQYF. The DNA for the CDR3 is TGTGCCAGCAGCTTGTCTTTTGAGGAGAACTACGAGCAGTACTTC.

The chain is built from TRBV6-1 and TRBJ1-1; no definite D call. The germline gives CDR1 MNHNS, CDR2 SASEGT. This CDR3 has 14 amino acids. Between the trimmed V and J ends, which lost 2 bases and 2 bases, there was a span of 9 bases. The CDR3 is CASSESHGNTEAFF. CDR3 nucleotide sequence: TGTGCCAGCAGTGAATCACACGGAAACACTGAAGCTTTCTTT.

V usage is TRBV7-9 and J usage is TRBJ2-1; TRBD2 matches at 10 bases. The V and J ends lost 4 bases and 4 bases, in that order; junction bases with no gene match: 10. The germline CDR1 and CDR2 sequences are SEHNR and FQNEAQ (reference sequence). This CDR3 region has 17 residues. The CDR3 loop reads CASSWRSSGSSYNEQFF. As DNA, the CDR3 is TGTGCCAGCAGCTGGAGATCTAGCGGGAGCTCTTACAATGAGCAGTTCTTC.

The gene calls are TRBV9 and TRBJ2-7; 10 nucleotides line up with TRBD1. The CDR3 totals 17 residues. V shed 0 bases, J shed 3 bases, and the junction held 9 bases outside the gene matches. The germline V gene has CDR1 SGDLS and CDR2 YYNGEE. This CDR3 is CASSVAPDRGFDYEQYF. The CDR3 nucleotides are TGTGCCAGCAGCGTAGCTCCGGACAGGGGGTTCGACTACGAGCAGTACTTC.

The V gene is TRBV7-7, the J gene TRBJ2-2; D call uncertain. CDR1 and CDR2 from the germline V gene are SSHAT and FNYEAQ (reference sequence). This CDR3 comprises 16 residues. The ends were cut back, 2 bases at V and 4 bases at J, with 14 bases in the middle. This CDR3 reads CASSLFRDIGTGELFF. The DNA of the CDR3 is TGTGCCAGCAGCTTATTCCGAGACATTGGCACCGGGGAGCTGTTTTTT.

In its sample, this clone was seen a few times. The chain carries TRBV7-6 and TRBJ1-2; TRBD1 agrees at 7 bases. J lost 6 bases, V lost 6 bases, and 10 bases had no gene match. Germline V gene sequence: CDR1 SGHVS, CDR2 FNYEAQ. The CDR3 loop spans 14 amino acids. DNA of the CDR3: TGTGCCAGCAGAGACGGGACAGACGGCAATGGCTACACCTTC. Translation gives CASRDGTDGNGYTF.

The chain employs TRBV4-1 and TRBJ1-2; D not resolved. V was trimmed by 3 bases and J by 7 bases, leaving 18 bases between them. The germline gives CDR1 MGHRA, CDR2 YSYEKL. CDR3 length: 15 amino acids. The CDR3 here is CASSQMRLARPGYTF. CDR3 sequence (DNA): TGCGCCAGCAGCCAGATGCGTTTGGCCAGACCTGGCTACACCTTC.

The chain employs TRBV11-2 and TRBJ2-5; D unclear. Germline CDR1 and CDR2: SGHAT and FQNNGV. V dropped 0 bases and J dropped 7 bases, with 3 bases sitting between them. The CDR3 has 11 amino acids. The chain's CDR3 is CASSLDGTQYF. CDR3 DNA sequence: TGTGCCAGCAGCTTAGATGGGACCCAGTACTTC.